The clone carrying this T cell receptor beta chain is a singleton in its sample. Its antigen is not identified. The CDR3 consists of 15 residues. CDR1 is SGHTA and CDR2 is FQGNSA in the germline V gene. V was pared by 6 bases and J by 7 bases, with 9 bases of the junction left unmatched. The data stem from a study of shared clonotypes between healthy human individuals. Study-level results: Four donors held about 5% of naive CD4 clonotypes in common.

Method: immunoSEQ multiplex PCR; TCRdb's copy keeps in-frame clones and lacks some. This table has 2 million to 2.5 million clones, roughly 93% appearing once. The origin of this receptor is a man aged 18-30 years in good health. Some clones in this sample may be carry-over from other donors' samples. The chain links TRBV7-2 to TRBJ2-3; 11 bases agree with TRBD1. Material: naive CD4+ T cells from PBMCs. The subset was: CD45RA+ positively selected. The DNA of the CDR3 is TGTGCCAGCAGGGTCTCCGGGACAGGGGGTCATACGCAGTATTTT. Residues: CASRVSGTGGHTQYF.